This is a list of T cell receptor beta chains from one sample in a study of CXCR3-negative and CXCR3-positive naive CD8 T cells. TCRdb reprocessed the 5' RACE reads and reports one entry per CDR3 protein, with no DNA. This sample contains over 35,000 distinct CDR3 sequences. Sequences were obtained from naive CXCR3- CD8+ T cells from blood. The receptors originated from a human donor in good health. Some clones in this sample may be carry-over from other donors' samples. The CDR3 runs from the conserved cysteine through the conserved F or W.

CDR3 protein: CSASLGQGWNEQYF
V gene: TRBV20-1
J gene: TRBJ2-7

CDR3 protein: CASSSSGYLLEELFF
V gene: TRBV27
J gene: TRBJ2-2

CDR3 protein: CSTAAGNEQFF
V gene: TRBV29-1
J gene: TRBJ2-1

CDR3 protein: CATSIDRGRGTGYTF
V gene: TRBV15
J gene: TRBJ1-2

CDR3 protein: CASSDDGVGTGELFF
V gene: TRBV2
J gene: TRBJ2-2

CDR3 protein: CAIMPGSGELFF
V gene: TRBV10-3
J gene: TRBJ2-2

CDR3 protein: CASSWGGETQYF
V gene: TRBV6-5
J gene: TRBJ2-5

CDR3 protein: CSDPWGRNTEAFF
V gene: TRBV29-1
J gene: TRBJ1-1

CDR3 protein: CARSPGYPGAEGELFF
V gene: TRBV5-3
J gene: TRBJ2-2

CDR3 protein: CSAEKNRVGTLQRNEQYF
V gene: TRBV20-1
J gene: TRBJ2-7

CDR3 protein: CASRGGPTYNEQFF
V gene: TRBV28
J gene: TRBJ2-1

CDR3 protein: CSVRTVSYEQYF
V gene: TRBV29-1
J gene: TRBJ2-7

CDR3 protein: CASSPTGPGTYAAGELFF
V gene: TRBV4-3
J gene: TRBJ2-2

CDR3 protein: CASSYGDGENTEAFF
V gene: TRBV7-9
J gene: TRBJ1-1

CDR3 protein: CASSLLAGGKNIQYF
V gene: TRBV14
J gene: TRBJ2-4

CDR3 protein: CATGQGGEQYF
V gene: TRBV24-1
J gene: TRBJ2-7

CDR3 protein: CASSIRDYSYNEQFF
V gene: TRBV12-3/TRBV12-4
J gene: TRBJ2-1

CDR3 protein: CASSPQSLNTEAFF
V gene: TRBV7-9
J gene: TRBJ1-1

CDR3 protein: CASTPGTFFGTQYF
V gene: TRBV12-3/TRBV12-4
J gene: TRBJ2-5

CDR3 protein: CASSTHLISNEQYF
V gene: TRBV7-9
J gene: TRBJ2-7

CDR3 protein: CASSLEGLGSLQTQYF
V gene: TRBV11-2
J gene: TRBJ2-5

CDR3 protein: CASRDRGFYEQYF
V gene: TRBV2
J gene: TRBJ2-7

CDR3 protein: CASSYFSGTANTGELFF
V gene: TRBV6-5
J gene: TRBJ2-2

CDR3 protein: CASSPGGHTEAFF
V gene: TRBV7-9
J gene: TRBJ1-1

CDR3 protein: CASSQGGFWGQGVKDEQFF
V gene: TRBV14
J gene: TRBJ2-1

CDR3 protein: CASSYVGGSYEQYF
V gene: TRBV6-6
J gene: TRBJ2-7

CDR3 protein: CASSRYGSGRETQYF
V gene: TRBV19
J gene: TRBJ2-5

CDR3 protein: CSAPLAGAHTGELFF
V gene: TRBV20-1
J gene: TRBJ2-2